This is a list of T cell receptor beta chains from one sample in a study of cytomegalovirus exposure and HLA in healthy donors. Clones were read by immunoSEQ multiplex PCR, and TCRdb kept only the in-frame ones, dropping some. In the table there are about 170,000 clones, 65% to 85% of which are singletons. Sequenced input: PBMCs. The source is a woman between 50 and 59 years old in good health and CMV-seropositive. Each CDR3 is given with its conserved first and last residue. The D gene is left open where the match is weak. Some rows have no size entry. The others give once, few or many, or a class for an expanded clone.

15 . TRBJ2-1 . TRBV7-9 TGTGCCAGCAGCTTCCCGACAGCTACTTACAATGAGCAGTTCTTC CASSFPTATYNEQFF
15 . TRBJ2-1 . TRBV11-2 TGTGCCAGCAGCCCACTCTTAAAACCAGGGGATGAGCAGTTCTTC CASSPLLKPGDEQFF
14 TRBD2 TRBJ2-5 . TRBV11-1 TGTGCCAGCAGCTCCCCGACTAGCGTGGAGACCCAGTACTTC CASSSPTSVETQYF
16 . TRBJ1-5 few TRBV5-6 TGTGCCAGCAGCGTCAGATGGGACATGGACAATCAGCCCCAGCATTTT CASSVRWDMDNQPQHF
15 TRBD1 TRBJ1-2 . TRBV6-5 TGTGCCAGCAGTTACGGAGGGACAGGAACCTATGGCTACACCTTC CASSYGGTGTYGYTF
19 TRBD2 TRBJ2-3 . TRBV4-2 TGTGCCAGCAGCCAAGATCGGGGGGCGGGGGGGCCTAAGACAGATACGCAGTATTTT CASSQDRGAGGPKTDTQYF
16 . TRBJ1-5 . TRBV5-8 TGTGCCAGCAGCTTGACATTTGGGGCCCGCAATCAGCCCCAGCATTTT CASSLTFGARNQPQHF
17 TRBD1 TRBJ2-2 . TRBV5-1 TGCGCCAGCAGCCCGCATACGACAGGGGTGAACACCGGGGAGCTGTTTTTT CASSPHTTGVNTGELFF
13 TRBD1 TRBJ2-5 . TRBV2 TGTGCCAGCAGTCCCACAGGGGACGAGACCCAGTACTTC CASSPTGDETQYF
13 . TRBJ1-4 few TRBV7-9 TGTGCCAGCAGCTCCCGACAAAATGAAAAACTGTTTTTT CASSSRQNEKLFF
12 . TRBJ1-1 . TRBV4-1 TGCGCCAGCAGCCAAAGAACAGGGAGAGCTTTCTTT CASSQRTGRAFF
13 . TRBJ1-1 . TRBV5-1 TGCGCCAGCAGCTTGGAGCAGAACACTGAAGCTTTCTTT CASSLEQNTEAFF
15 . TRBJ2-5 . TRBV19 TGTGCCAGTAGTATAGATCTTAGCAACCAAGAGACCCAGTACTTC CASSIDLSNQETQYF
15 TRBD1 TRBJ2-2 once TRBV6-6 TGTGCCAGCAGCTCGACAGGGGCGGGCACCGGGGAGCTGTTTTTT CASSSTGAGTGELFF
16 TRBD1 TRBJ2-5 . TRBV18 TGTGCCAGCTCACCGTTACAGGGGGAAACAGGAGAGACCCAGTACTTC CASSPLQGETGETQYF
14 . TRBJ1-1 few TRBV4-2 TGTGCCAGCAGGAGGCTGGCTGCGAACACTGAAGCTTTCTTT CASRRLAANTEAFF
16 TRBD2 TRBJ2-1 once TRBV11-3 TGTGCCAGCAGCTTCGGGTCGGGGGGTTCCTACAATGAGCAGTTCTTC CASSFGSGGSYNEQFF
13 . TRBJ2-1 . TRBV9 TGTGCCAGCAGTGTAACTTCTTACAATGAGCAGTTCTTC CASSVTSYNEQFF
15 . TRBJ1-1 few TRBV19 TGTGCCAGTAGTATTGGCGTATCAGAGGACACTGAAGCTTTCTTT CASSIGVSEDTEAFF
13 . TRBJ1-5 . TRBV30 TGTGCCTGGAGTGCCAACAGGGATCAGCCCCAGCATTTT CAWSANRDQPQHF
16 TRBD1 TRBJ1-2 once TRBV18 TGTGCCAGCTCCCCCGGGACAGGGACCTTAAACTATGGCTACACCTTC CASSPGTGTLNYGYTF
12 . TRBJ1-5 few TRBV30 TGTGCCTGGAGCCTTAGGGAGTCGGCCCAGCATTTT CAWSLRESAQHF
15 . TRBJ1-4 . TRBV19 TGTGCCAGTAGTATGGGCGACAGGCTTAATGAAAAACTGTTTTTT CASSMGDRLNEKLFF
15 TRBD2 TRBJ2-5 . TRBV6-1 TGTGCCAGCAGTGAGAGCGGGGGGGAAGGAGAGACCCAGTACTTC CASSESGGEGETQYF
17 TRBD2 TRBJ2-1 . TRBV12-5 TGTGCTAGTGGTTTTACTAGCGGGGGGATCTCCTACAATGAGCAGTTCTTC CASGFTSGGISYNEQFF
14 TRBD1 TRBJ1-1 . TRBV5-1 TGCGCCAGCAGCTATACAACAGGGGAAACTGAAGCTTTCTTT CASSYTTGETEAFF